By frequency in the sample, the clone carrying this TCR beta chain is medium-sized (0.01 to 0.1%). Its cognate antigen is unknown. The record originates from a study of sequential checkpoint blockade in melanoma. The wider study: DNA from 90 to 100 pretreatment tumor samples underwent TCRβ immunosequencing.

This CDR3 has 14 residues. Regarding treatment: randomized to nivolumab then ipilimumab (arm A) or the reverse (arm B). TCRdb keeps only in-frame clones here, not all; method: immunoSEQ multiplex PCR. This sample carries 2,500 to 3,500 clones, under 20% of them seen once, and the ten largest clones take 21%. Study observations and caveats: About 30 times likelier clinical benefit followed increased tumor T-cell fraction and clonality.

The sequence was collected from a human donor with melanoma. The sample here was tumor tissue (inferred from file names), taken from a patient given nivolumab and ipilimumab in sequence. The chain uses TRBV12-2 and TRBJ1-2. TRBV12-2 is flagged as a pseudogene. The CDR3 bases are TGTGCCAGTGGAACAGGGCCCGGGGGCTATGGCTACACCTTC. This sequence encodes CASGTGPGGYGYTF.